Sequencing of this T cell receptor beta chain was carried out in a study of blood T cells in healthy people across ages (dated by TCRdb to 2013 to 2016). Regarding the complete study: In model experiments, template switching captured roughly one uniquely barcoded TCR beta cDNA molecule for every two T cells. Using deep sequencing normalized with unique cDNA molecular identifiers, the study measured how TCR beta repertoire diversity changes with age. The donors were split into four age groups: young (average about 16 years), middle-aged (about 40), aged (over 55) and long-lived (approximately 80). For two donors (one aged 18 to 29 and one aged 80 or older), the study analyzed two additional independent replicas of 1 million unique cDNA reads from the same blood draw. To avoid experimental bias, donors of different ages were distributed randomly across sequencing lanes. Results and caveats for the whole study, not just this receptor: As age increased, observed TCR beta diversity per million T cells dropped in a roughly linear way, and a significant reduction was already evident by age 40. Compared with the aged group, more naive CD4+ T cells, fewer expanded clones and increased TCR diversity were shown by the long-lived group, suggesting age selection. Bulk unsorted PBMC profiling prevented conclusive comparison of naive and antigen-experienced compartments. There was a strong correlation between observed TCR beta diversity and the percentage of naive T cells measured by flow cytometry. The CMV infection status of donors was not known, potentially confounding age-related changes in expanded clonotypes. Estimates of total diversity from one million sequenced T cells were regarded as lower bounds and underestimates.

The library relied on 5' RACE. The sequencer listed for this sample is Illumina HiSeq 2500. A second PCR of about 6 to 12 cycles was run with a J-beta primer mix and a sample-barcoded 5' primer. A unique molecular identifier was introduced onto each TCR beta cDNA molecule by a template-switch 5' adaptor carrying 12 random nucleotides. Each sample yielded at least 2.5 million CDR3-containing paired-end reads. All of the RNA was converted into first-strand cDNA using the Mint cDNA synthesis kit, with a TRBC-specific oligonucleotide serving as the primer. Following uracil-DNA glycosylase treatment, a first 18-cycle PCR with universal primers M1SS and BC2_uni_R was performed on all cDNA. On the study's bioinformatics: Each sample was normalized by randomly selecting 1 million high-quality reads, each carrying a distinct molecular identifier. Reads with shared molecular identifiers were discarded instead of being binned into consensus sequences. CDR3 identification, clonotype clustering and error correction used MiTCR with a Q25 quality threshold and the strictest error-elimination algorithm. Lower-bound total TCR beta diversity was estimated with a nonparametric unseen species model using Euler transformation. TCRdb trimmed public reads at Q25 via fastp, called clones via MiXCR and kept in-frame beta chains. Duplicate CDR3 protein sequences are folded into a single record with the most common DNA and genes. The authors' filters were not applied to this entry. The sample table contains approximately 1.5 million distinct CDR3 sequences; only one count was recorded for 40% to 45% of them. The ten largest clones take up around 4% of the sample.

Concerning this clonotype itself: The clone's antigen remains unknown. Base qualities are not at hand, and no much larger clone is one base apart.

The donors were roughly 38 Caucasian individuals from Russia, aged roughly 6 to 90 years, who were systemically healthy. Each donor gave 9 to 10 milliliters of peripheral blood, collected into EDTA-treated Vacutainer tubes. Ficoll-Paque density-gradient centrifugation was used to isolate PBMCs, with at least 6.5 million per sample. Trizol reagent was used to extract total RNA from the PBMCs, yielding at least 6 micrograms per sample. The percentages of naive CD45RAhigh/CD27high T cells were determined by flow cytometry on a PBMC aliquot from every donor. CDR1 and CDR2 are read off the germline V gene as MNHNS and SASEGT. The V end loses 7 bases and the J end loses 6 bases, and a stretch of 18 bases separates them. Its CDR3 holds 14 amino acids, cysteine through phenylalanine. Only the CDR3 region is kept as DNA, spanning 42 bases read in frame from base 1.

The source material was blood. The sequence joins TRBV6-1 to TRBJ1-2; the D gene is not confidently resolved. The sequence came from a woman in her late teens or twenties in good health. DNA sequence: TGTGCCAGCACCCTCTCCCCAGGTCTCCATGGCTACACCTTC. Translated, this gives CASTLSPGLHGYTF.